This TCR beta chain was recovered during a study of cytomegalovirus exposure and HLA in healthy donors. Study-wide background: The study placed around 80% of its 350 to 450 genotyped donors in the Caucasian-associated ancestry cluster. Study outcomes and limitations: The study dropped some indistinguishable V segments, TRBV6-2 and TRBV6-3 among them. Analyzed later, most CMV-associated TCR beta chains appeared HLA-restricted.

Healthy bone marrow donors made up the donor group. This PCR relied on a set of 60 Vbeta primers and 13 Jbeta primers. The table came from immunoSEQ multiplex PCR; TCRdb's copy has only in-frame clones and leaves some out. In the table there are 200,000 or so clones, about 79% of which are singletons. The germline V and J ends were trimmed by 4 bases and 2 bases, with 8 bases remaining between them. Per germline, CDR1 LGHNT and CDR2 FRNRAP. The CDR3 is made up of 13 amino acids. Comment on this clone: The target antigen is unknown.

The rearrangement joins TRBV12-5 to TRBJ2-5, with a possible D match to TRBD1 (6 bases). This TCR derives from a boy aged 2 to 10 in good health and CMV-seronegative. The sequenced sample consisted of PBMCs. The CDR3 reads CASGWGRQETQYF. CDR3 coding DNA: TGTGCTAGTGGTTGGGGGCGGCAAGAGACCCAGTACTTC.